The 12 T cell receptor beta chains reported below all come from one sample, sequenced in a study of radiotherapy plus CTLA-4 blockade in lung cancer (dated by TCRdb to between 2018 and 2020). Library preparation employed the immunoSEQ multiplex PCR assay. The table comes from immuneACCESS by way of TCRdb, which keeps in-frame sequences with V and J called. Part of the clones is missing from these tables; in studies checked, under half for an unresolved V gene and the rest for unknown reasons. Counted in this sample were 120,000 or so clones; 65% to 85% of them appeared once. The top ten clonotypes cover roughly 5% of the sample. The source was peripheral blood, collected from a patient treated with radiotherapy plus ipilimumab. These receptors all come from a human donor with non-small cell lung cancer who had a partial response to radiotherapy plus ipilimumab.

This clone was picked up a small number of times. The chain joins TRBV19 to TRBJ1-4; a weak D match, TRBD1 (6 bases). The V end was cut by 9 bases, the J end by 2 bases, with 19 bases between. Germline V gives CDR1 LNHDA, CDR2 SQIVND (reference sequence). This CDR3 region has 16 residues. CDR3 nucleotide sequence: TGTGCCAGCCTTTTTAACAGGGATGGGACTAATGAAAAACTGTTTTTT. This codes for CASLFNRDGTNEKLFF.

Only a few counts were recorded for this clone. V usage is TRBV7-9 and J usage is TRBJ2-7, with a weak D call TRBD1 (6 bases). Trimming left V 10 bases short and J 5 bases short, with 15 bases between. The CDR3 has 12 amino acids. CDR1 and CDR2 from the germline V gene are SEHNR and FQNEAQ (reference sequence). The CDR3 reads CATVLQGDEQYF. The CDR3 nucleotides read TGTGCCACCGTGCTACAGGGAGACGAGCAGTACTTC.

The V call is TRBV29-1, the J call TRBJ2-1; 7 positions match TRBD1. This CDR3 comprises 14 residues. Trimming took 2 bases from V and 4 from J; bases not matched to a gene: 5. CDR1 SQVTM and CDR2 ANQGSEA come from the germline V gene. The CDR3 DNA reads as TGCAGCGTTGAATCGCGACAGGGATACAATGAGCAGTTCTTC. Protein: CSVESRQGYNEQFF.

The chain joins TRBV28 to TRBJ2-2; 10 bases are shared with TRBD1. Germline V gives CDR1 MDHEN, CDR2 SYDVKM. V lost 6 bases and J lost 6; bases outside the gene matches: 16. The CDR3 has 18 amino acids. CDR3 nucleotide sequence: TGTGCCAGCAGAGACGGAATGGGGGGACAGGGGTTGTCCGGGGAGCTGTTTTTT. It yields the protein CASRDGMGGQGLSGELFF.

The chain links TRBV6-1 to TRBJ2-3; 9 bases match TRBD1. There are 15 residues in the CDR3. Losses at the gene ends were 7 bases for V and 0 bases for J; bases not matched to a gene: 5. Germline CDR1 reads MNHNS; CDR2 reads SASEGT. The CDR3 loop reads CASNKGTGSTDTQYF. The CDR3 DNA is TGTGCCAGCAATAAAGGGACAGGGAGCACAGATACGCAGTATTTT.

J is TRBJ1-2 and V is TRBV19; 8 bases map to TRBD1. J gave up 7 bases and V 0 bases, and 4 bases lay outside the gene matches. The CDR3 consists of 14 residues. Germline V CDR1 and CDR2: LNHDA, SQIVND (reference sequence). The CDR3 bases are TGTGCCAGTAGTATAGATTCAGGGGGCCGTGGCTACACCTTC. It encodes CASSIDSGGRGYTF.

The rearrangement links TRBV18 to TRBJ1-1, with 8 positions matching TRBD1. CDR1 and CDR2 (germline): KGHSH, LQKENI. The ends lost 6 bases at V and 6 bases at J; junction bases unmatched: 6. The CDR3 is 13 amino acids. CDR3 in amino acids: CASSLGQGAEAFF. CDR3 coding DNA: TGTGCCAGCTCTCTCGGACAGGGCGCTGAAGCTTTCTTT.

The chain recombines TRBV10-3 with TRBJ1-4, with D possibly matching TRBD1 (6 bases). The V and J ends lost 6 bases and 10 bases respectively, with 18 bases between them. The length of the CDR3 is 14 residues. Germline V gene data show CDR1 as ENHRY and CDR2 as SYGVKD. The CDR3, as DNA: TGTGCCATCAGCCAGGGTGAGGGAGGGGGAAAACTGTTTTTT. Its protein is CAISQGEGGGKLFF.

This clone is a singleton in its sample. The genes are TRBV28 and TRBJ2-1, with 7 bases matching TRBD2. The junction had 15 bases not matched to a gene; V was cut back by 4 bases and J by 0 bases. CDR1 is MDHEN and CDR2 is SYDVKM in the germline V gene. This CDR3 region has 19 residues. The CDR3 coding sequence is TGTGCCAGCAGTTACCGCCCTGGTGAGCGGGGAAGCTCCTACAATGAGCAGTTCTTC. Its translation: CASSYRPGERGSSYNEQFF.

This chain joins TRBV7-3 and TRBJ2-3; 10 nucleotides align to TRBD2. V was pared by 2 bases and J by 4 bases, with 3 bases of the junction left unmatched. Germline CDR1 and CDR2: SGHTA and FQGTGA. This CDR3 comprises 15 residues. The CDR3 region has the DNA TGTGCCAGCAGCTTATGGCTAGCGGGAGCAGATACGCAGTATTTT. It encodes CASSLWLAGADTQYF.

The V gene is TRBV19, the J gene TRBJ1-5, with D possibly matching TRBD1 (5 bases). Trimming cost V 7 bases and J 12 bases, with 28 bases left between them. Germline loops: CDR1 LNHDA, CDR2 SQIVND (reference sequence). The CDR3 has 16 residues. The CDR3 here is CASISPDSLVPQVQHF. As DNA, the CDR3 is TGTGCCAGTATAAGTCCCGACAGTTTAGTACCCCAAGTCCAGCATTTT.

The chain recombines TRBV28 with TRBJ1-2; a possible D gene is TRBD1 (6 bases). The CDR3 length is 14 residues. V dropped 5 bases and J dropped 8 bases, with 18 bases sitting between them. Germline V gene data show CDR1 as MDHEN and CDR2 as SYDVKM. CDR3 residues: CASSAPPGDGGYTF. As DNA, the CDR3 is TGTGCCAGCAGTGCCCCCCCAGGGGATGGCGGCTACACCTTC.